The rows below give T cell receptor beta chains drawn from one sample of a study of T cells in Graves' hyperthyroidism and ophthalmopathy. MiXCR was run by TCRdb on the multiplex PCR reads, yielding one entry per CDR3 protein. The table has roughly 500,000 distinct CDR3 sequences, roughly 50% seen once. Material: peripheral blood or thyroid tissue (not recorded which). These receptors originate from an adult woman with Graves' disease, either hyperthyroidism or ophthalmopathy (not recorded which). Each CDR3 is given with its conserved first and last residue. D genes are given only for firm matches. Size is omitted from some rows. Given values are once, few, many or a class for expanded clones.

v_call: TRBV5-5; d_call: TRBD1; j_call: TRBJ1-2; clone_size: NA; cdr3_nt: TGTGCCAGCAGCTTAAACAGGGGAAGTGACTATGGCTACACCTTC; cdr3_aa: CASSLNRGSDYGYTF
v_call: TRBV9; d_call: TRBD1; j_call: TRBJ1-5; clone_size: NA; cdr3_nt: TGTGCCAGCCCAGCCGGGGAGGGGGCGCATCAGCCCCAGCATTTT; cdr3_aa: CASPAGEGAHQPQHF
v_call: TRBV10-3; d_call: NA; j_call: TRBJ2-5; clone_size: NA; cdr3_nt: TGTGCCATCAGTGAGGTTGGGGAAGAGACCCAGTACTTC; cdr3_aa: CAISEVGEETQYF
v_call: TRBV25-1; d_call: TRBD2; j_call: TRBJ2-7; clone_size: once; cdr3_nt: TGTGCCAGCGCGCTAGCCGGGGAGGGTCCCTCCTACGAGCAGTACTTC; cdr3_aa: CASALAGEGPSYEQYF
v_call: TRBV20-1; d_call: NA; j_call: TRBJ2-5; clone_size: NA; cdr3_nt: TGCAGTGCTAGAAAGGGGGATGAGACCCAGTACTTC; cdr3_aa: CSARKGDETQYF
v_call: TRBV28; d_call: TRBD2; j_call: TRBJ2-5; clone_size: NA; cdr3_nt: TGTGCCAGCAGCGCCGGACTAGCGGGAGGTCTAGAGACCCAGTACTTC; cdr3_aa: CASSAGLAGGLETQYF
v_call: TRBV14; d_call: NA; j_call: TRBJ2-7; clone_size: many; cdr3_nt: TGTGCCAGCAGCCAAGTGTTGGGAAGCGAGCAGTACTTC; cdr3_aa: CASSQVLGSEQYF
v_call: TRBV7-6; d_call: TRBD1; j_call: TRBJ1-2; clone_size: NA; cdr3_nt: TGTGCCAGCAGCTCGACAGGGGACTACGGCTATGGCTACACCTTC; cdr3_aa: CASSSTGDYGYGYTF
v_call: TRBV20-1; d_call: NA; j_call: TRBJ2-2; clone_size: NA; cdr3_nt: TGCAGTGCCTCGGACAGTCTCACCGGGGAGCTGTTTTTT; cdr3_aa: CSASDSLTGELFF
v_call: TRBV10-3; d_call: TRBD2; j_call: TRBJ2-7; clone_size: once; cdr3_nt: TGTGCCAGCCTCTCGGGAGGTTCCGAGCAGTACTTC; cdr3_aa: CASLSGGSEQYF
v_call: TRBV24-1; d_call: TRBD2; j_call: TRBJ2-5; clone_size: NA; cdr3_nt: TGTGCCACCAGTGATGCCCGGGAGGTAGCGGAGACCCAGTACTTC; cdr3_aa: CATSDAREVAETQYF
v_call: TRBV10-3; d_call: TRBD1; j_call: TRBJ2-7; clone_size: NA; cdr3_nt: TGTGCCATCAGAGGGACAGGTTACGAGCAGTACTTC; cdr3_aa: CAIRGTGYEQYF
v_call: TRBV7-2; d_call: TRBD2; j_call: TRBJ2-2; clone_size: NA; cdr3_nt: TGTGCCAGCAGATCCTCGGCGGGAGTAAGGGAGCTGTTTTTT; cdr3_aa: CASRSSAGVRELFF
v_call: TRBV5-1; d_call: TRBD2; j_call: TRBJ2-7; clone_size: NA; cdr3_nt: TGCGCCAGCAGCTTCTCGAGTATCCGAGCGGGAGCTTACGAGCAGTACTTC; cdr3_aa: CASSFSSIRAGAYEQYF
v_call: TRBV28; d_call: TRBD1; j_call: TRBJ2-7; clone_size: many; cdr3_nt: TGTGCCAGCACCCTAAGGACAGGGACCTACGAGCAGTACTTC; cdr3_aa: CASTLRTGTYEQYF
v_call: TRBV6-2/TRBV6-3; d_call: TRBD1; j_call: TRBJ1-1; clone_size: many; cdr3_nt: TGTGCCAGCAGTTCCGACAGGGGGAGAGAAGCTTTCTTT; cdr3_aa: CASSSDRGREAFF
v_call: TRBV12-3/TRBV12-4; d_call: NA; j_call: TRBJ1-3; clone_size: few; cdr3_nt: TGTGCCAGCAAGGGAAACACCATATATTTT; cdr3_aa: CASKGNTIYF
v_call: TRBV15; d_call: NA; j_call: TRBJ1-5; clone_size: once; cdr3_nt: TGTGCCACCAGCAGAGATTTAGGGGCAGGGCTTCAGCCCCAGCATTTT; cdr3_aa: CATSRDLGAGLQPQHF
v_call: TRBV12-3/TRBV12-4; d_call: NA; j_call: TRBJ1-2; clone_size: many; cdr3_nt: TGTGCCAGCAGTTTGGGGGGCGTCTCTAACTATGGCTACACCTTC; cdr3_aa: CASSLGGVSNYGYTF
v_call: TRBV10-3; d_call: NA; j_call: TRBJ1-6; clone_size: NA; cdr3_nt: TGTGCCATCAGTGAGCCTTTGGACAGCAATTCACCCCTCCACTTT; cdr3_aa: CAISEPLDSNSPLHF
v_call: TRBV15; d_call: TRBD2; j_call: TRBJ2-5; clone_size: NA; cdr3_nt: TGTGCCACCAGCGTCGGGACTAGCGACCAAAAGACCCAGTACTTC; cdr3_aa: CATSVGTSDQKTQYF
v_call: TRBV7-9; d_call: NA; j_call: TRBJ2-2; clone_size: few; cdr3_nt: TGTGCCAGCAGCTCCCTAGGTGGTTTCGCCGGGGAGCTGTTTTTT; cdr3_aa: CASSSLGGFAGELFF
v_call: TRBV7-2; d_call: TRBD2; j_call: TRBJ2-5; clone_size: NA; cdr3_nt: TGTGCCAGCAGTCCACTAGCGGGGATCCAAGAGACCCAGTACTTC; cdr3_aa: CASSPLAGIQETQYF
v_call: TRBV10-3; d_call: NA; j_call: TRBJ1-2; clone_size: few; cdr3_nt: TGTGCCATCAGTGAATCGGACGCTCTCTATGGCTACACCTTC; cdr3_aa: CAISESDALYGYTF
v_call: TRBV15; d_call: NA; j_call: TRBJ1-2; clone_size: few; cdr3_nt: TGTGCCACCAGCAGAGATTCTACAGGACTCTATGGCTACACCTTC; cdr3_aa: CATSRDSTGLYGYTF
v_call: TRBV15; d_call: TRBD1; j_call: TRBJ2-7; clone_size: NA; cdr3_nt: TGTGCCACCAGCAGAGATTACTTGGGGACAGGGTTATTC; cdr3_aa: CATSRDYLGTGLF
v_call: TRBV2; d_call: NA; j_call: TRBJ1-5; clone_size: many; cdr3_nt: TGTGCCAGCAGTGTTGGGTGGGGGGGCCATCAGCCCCAGCATTTT; cdr3_aa: CASSVGWGGHQPQHF
v_call: TRBV28; d_call: TRBD1; j_call: TRBJ1-5; clone_size: many; cdr3_nt: TGTGCCAGCAGCCGTACAGGGGGGAGCAATCAGCCCCAGCATTTT; cdr3_aa: CASSRTGGSNQPQHF
v_call: TRBV25-1; d_call: NA; j_call: TRBJ1-3; clone_size: NA; cdr3_nt: TGTGCCAGCTTAAGCAGCTTGAGTGGAATATCTGGAAACACCATATATTTT; cdr3_aa: CASLSSLSGISGNTIYF
v_call: TRBV15; d_call: NA; j_call: TRBJ2-3; clone_size: NA; cdr3_nt: TGTGCCACCAGCAGAGTCAAGGGCACAGATACGCAGTATTTT; cdr3_aa: CATSRVKGTDTQYF
v_call: TRBV7-8; d_call: TRBD1; j_call: TRBJ2-6; clone_size: once; cdr3_nt: TGTGCCAGCAGCGCGACCGGGACAGGGGGCTCGGGGGCCAACGTCCTGACTTTC; cdr3_aa: CASSATGTGGSGANVLTF
v_call: TRBV19; d_call: NA; j_call: TRBJ1-5; clone_size: NA; cdr3_nt: TGTGCCAGTAGTGGAAACAGGGATTTGGGTCAGCCCCAGCATTTT; cdr3_aa: CASSGNRDLGQPQHF
v_call: TRBV11-2; d_call: NA; j_call: TRBJ2-5; clone_size: many; cdr3_nt: TGTGCCAGCAGCCCAAAGTTGGGACTCAGACAAGAGACCCAGTACTTC; cdr3_aa: CASSPKLGLRQETQYF
v_call: TRBV6-5; d_call: NA; j_call: TRBJ1-1; clone_size: NA; cdr3_nt: TGTGCCAGCGTACTTATTCCGGCAGGCCACATGAACACTGAAGCTTTCTTT; cdr3_aa: CASVLIPAGHMNTEAFF
v_call: TRBV19; d_call: TRBD1; j_call: TRBJ2-5; clone_size: NA; cdr3_nt: TGTGCCAGTAGTATATTCGGACAGGGCGAGACCCAGTACTTC; cdr3_aa: CASSIFGQGETQYF
v_call: TRBV9; d_call: NA; j_call: TRBJ2-2; clone_size: few; cdr3_nt: TGTGCCAGCAGGGACGGAACCGCCGGGGAGCTGTTTTTT; cdr3_aa: CASRDGTAGELFF
v_call: TRBV9; d_call: NA; j_call: TRBJ2-5; clone_size: few; cdr3_nt: TGTGCCAGCAGAACAGGGGACTACCTTCTAGAGACCCAGTACTTC; cdr3_aa: CASRTGDYLLETQYF
v_call: TRBV28; d_call: NA; j_call: TRBJ1-1; clone_size: NA; cdr3_nt: TGTGCCAGCAGGACCCCGGGGGCTTTCTTT; cdr3_aa: CASRTPGAFF
v_call: TRBV2; d_call: TRBD2; j_call: TRBJ2-2; clone_size: NA; cdr3_nt: TGTGCCAGCAGTGAAGGGGAGACTCTAGCGGGAGTGGGTCCCGGGGAGCTGTTTTTT; cdr3_aa: CASSEGETLAGVGPGELFF
v_call: TRBV29-1; d_call: NA; j_call: TRBJ1-3; clone_size: few; cdr3_nt: TGCAGCGTGACCCCGACGCGTGGAAACACCATATATTTT; cdr3_aa: CSVTPTRGNTIYF
v_call: TRBV10-3; d_call: NA; j_call: TRBJ2-7; clone_size: NA; cdr3_nt: TGTGCCATCAGTTATCGGGACGGAGAAAACTACGAGCAGTACTTC; cdr3_aa: CAISYRDGENYEQYF
v_call: TRBV20-1; d_call: TRBD1; j_call: TRBJ1-5; clone_size: many; cdr3_nt: TGCAGTGCCGTACAGGGGATTCAGCCCCAGCATTTT; cdr3_aa: CSAVQGIQPQHF
v_call: TRBV11-2; d_call: TRBD2; j_call: TRBJ2-7; clone_size: few; cdr3_nt: TGTGCCAGCAGCCCTTTTGCGTTGCGGGGGGACTACGAGCAGTACTTC; cdr3_aa: CASSPFALRGDYEQYF
v_call: TRBV24-1; d_call: NA; j_call: TRBJ2-2; clone_size: once; cdr3_nt: TGTGCCACCAGTGATTTAGTGGGCGGTAGCACCGGGGAGCTGTTTTTT; cdr3_aa: CATSDLVGGSTGELFF
v_call: TRBV12-3/TRBV12-4; d_call: TRBD1; j_call: TRBJ1-3; clone_size: few; cdr3_nt: TGTGCCAGCAGTTTCAGGGGGAGATATGGAAACACCATATATTTT; cdr3_aa: CASSFRGRYGNTIYF
v_call: TRBV10-3; d_call: NA; j_call: TRBJ1-1; clone_size: NA; cdr3_nt: TGTGCCATCGGAACGTTAAACACTGAAGCTTTCTTT; cdr3_aa: CAIGTLNTEAFF
v_call: TRBV5-6; d_call: NA; j_call: TRBJ1-4; clone_size: many; cdr3_nt: TGTGCCAGCAGCTTGATTCTGCGGCGGGAAAAACTGTTTTTT; cdr3_aa: CASSLILRREKLFF
v_call: TRBV24-1; d_call: NA; j_call: TRBJ2-5; clone_size: NA; cdr3_nt: TGTGCCACCAGTGACCCCACACGGGAGACCCAGTACTTC; cdr3_aa: CATSDPTRETQYF
v_call: TRBV4-1; d_call: NA; j_call: TRBJ2-5; clone_size: many; cdr3_nt: TGCGCCAGCAGCCAGGGACTTCAAGAGACCCAGTACTTC; cdr3_aa: CASSQGLQETQYF
v_call: TRBV7-9; d_call: TRBD1; j_call: TRBJ1-2; clone_size: NA; cdr3_nt: TGTGCCAGCAGTCAAACAGGGGAATATGGCTACACCTTC; cdr3_aa: CASSQTGEYGYTF
v_call: TRBV5-1; d_call: TRBD2; j_call: TRBJ2-5; clone_size: NA; cdr3_nt: TGCGCCAGCAGCTTGGAAGCGGGAGGGCCCTCAAAGACCCAGTACTTC; cdr3_aa: CASSLEAGGPSKTQYF
v_call: TRBV10-3; d_call: NA; j_call: TRBJ2-7; clone_size: many; cdr3_nt: TGTGCCATCAGTGACGCCACCCGGGGAGGAACCACCTACGAGCAGTACTTC; cdr3_aa: CAISDATRGGTTYEQYF
v_call: TRBV7-9; d_call: NA; j_call: TRBJ1-4; clone_size: NA; cdr3_nt: TGTGCCAGCAAGCAAAACGGGGATTTCGAAAAACTGTTTTTT; cdr3_aa: CASKQNGDFEKLFF